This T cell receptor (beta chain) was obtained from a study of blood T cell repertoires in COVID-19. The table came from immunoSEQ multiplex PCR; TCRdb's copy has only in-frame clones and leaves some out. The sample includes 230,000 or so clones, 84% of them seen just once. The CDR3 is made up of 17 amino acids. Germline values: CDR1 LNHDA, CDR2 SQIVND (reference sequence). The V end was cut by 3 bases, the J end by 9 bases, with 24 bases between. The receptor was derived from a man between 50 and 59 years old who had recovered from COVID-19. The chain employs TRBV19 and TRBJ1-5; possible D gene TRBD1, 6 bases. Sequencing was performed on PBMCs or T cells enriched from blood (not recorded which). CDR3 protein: CASSMINGQLIRGPQHF. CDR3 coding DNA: TGTGCCAGTAGTATGATCAATGGACAGCTGATACGAGGGCCCCAGCATTTT.